This T cell receptor (beta chain) was recorded in a study of regulatory T cells in long-lasting Graves disease. Researchers made TCR beta libraries by using iRepertoire HTBI primers and running Arm-PCR on CDR3 regions. Each CDR3 protein gets one entry after TCRdb re-called the multiplex PCR reads with MiXCR. The top ten clones hold roughly 28% of a sample with a few hundred thousand distinct CDR3 sequences, 20% to 30% of them seen once. Study-wide points: With approximately 2,500 shared public clonotypes, persistent patients exceeded new patients, who shared approximately 880. TRBV28, TRBJ1-2 and TRBJ2-5 were favored in persistent disease. It was peripheral blood alone, not thyroid tissue, that was studied.

The CDR3 is 16 amino acids. The germline V gene has CDR1 SGHAT and CDR2 FQDESV (reference sequence). V lost 5 bases and J lost 5; bases outside the gene matches: 11. This clonotype was observed a few times. Its antigen is still unknown. Time point meaning: persistent/refractory GD, antithyroid drugs over 5 years with positive TRAb. The TCR library was made from RNA that had been extracted from PBMCs in TRIzol. Specimen: peripheral blood mononuclear cells (PBMCs), collected when the disease was refractory, from a patient treated with antithyroid drugs. This chain links TRBV11-1 with TRBJ1-1; 10 nucleotides agree with TRBD1. The receptor was isolated from a female donor with Graves disease. DNA for the CDR3: TGTGCCAGCAGCAGAACCGGGACAGGGGTCTTAACTGAAGCTTTCTTT. Translating gives CASSRTGTGVLTEAFF.